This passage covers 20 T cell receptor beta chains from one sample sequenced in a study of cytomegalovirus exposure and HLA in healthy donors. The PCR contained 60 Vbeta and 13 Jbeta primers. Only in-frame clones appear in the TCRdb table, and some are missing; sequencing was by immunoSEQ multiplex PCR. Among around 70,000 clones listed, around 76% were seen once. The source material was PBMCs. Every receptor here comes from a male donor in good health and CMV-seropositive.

The CDR3 DNA is TGTGCCAGCAGCACCCGGACAGTCTATGGCTACACCTTC. Translating gives CASSTRTVYGYTF. The gene calls are TRBV7-9 and TRBJ1-2, with D perhaps matching TRBD1 (6 bases). The germline gives CDR1 SEHNR, CDR2 FQNEAQ (reference sequence). Trimming pared 5 bases from V and 4 bases from J, leaving 11 bases between. The CDR3 runs 13 residues.

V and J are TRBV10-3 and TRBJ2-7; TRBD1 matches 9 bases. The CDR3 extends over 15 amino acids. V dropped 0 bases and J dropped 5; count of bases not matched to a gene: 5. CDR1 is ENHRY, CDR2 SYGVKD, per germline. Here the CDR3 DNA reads TGTGCCATCAGTGAGTCTCGTGACAGGGGGGACGAGCAGTACTTC. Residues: CAISESRDRGDEQYF.

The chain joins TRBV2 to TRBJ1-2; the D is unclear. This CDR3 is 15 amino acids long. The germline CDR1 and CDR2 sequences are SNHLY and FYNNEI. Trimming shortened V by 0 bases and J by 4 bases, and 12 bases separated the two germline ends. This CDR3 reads CASSEALEEIYGYTF. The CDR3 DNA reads TGTGCCAGCAGTGAAGCCTTGGAGGAAATCTATGGCTACACCTTC.

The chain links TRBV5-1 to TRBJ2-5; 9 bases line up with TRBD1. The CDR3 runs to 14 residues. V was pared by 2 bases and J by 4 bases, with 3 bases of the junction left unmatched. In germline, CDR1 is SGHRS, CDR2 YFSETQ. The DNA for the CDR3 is TGCGCCAGCAGCTTTACAGGGGGCGGAGAGACCCAGTACTTC. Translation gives CASSFTGGGETQYF.

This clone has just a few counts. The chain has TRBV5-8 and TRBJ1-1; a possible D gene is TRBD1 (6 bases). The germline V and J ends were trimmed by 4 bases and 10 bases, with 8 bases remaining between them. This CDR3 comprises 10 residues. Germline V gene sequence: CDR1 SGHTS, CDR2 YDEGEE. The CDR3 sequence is CASSGTPAFF. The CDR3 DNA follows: TGTGCCAGCAGCGGGACACCAGCTTTCTTT.

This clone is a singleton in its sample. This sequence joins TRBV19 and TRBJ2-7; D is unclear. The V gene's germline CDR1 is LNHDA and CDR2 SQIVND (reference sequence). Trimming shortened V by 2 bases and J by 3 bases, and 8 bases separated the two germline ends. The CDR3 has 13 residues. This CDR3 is CASSINRVYEQYF. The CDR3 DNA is TGTGCCAGTAGTATAAATAGAGTCTACGAGCAGTACTTC. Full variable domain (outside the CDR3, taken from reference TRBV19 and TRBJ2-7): DGGITQSPKYLFRKEGQNVTLSCEQNLNHDAMYWYRQDPGQGLRLIYYSQIVNDFQKGDIAEGYSVSREKKESFPLTVTSAQKNPTAFYLCASSINRVYEQYFGPGTRLTVT.

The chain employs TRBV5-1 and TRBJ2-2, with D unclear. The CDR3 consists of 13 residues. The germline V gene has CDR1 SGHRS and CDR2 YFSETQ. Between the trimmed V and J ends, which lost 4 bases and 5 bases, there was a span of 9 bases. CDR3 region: CASSPPSTGELFF. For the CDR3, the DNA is TGCGCCAGCAGCCCACCGAGTACCGGGGAGCTGTTTTTT.

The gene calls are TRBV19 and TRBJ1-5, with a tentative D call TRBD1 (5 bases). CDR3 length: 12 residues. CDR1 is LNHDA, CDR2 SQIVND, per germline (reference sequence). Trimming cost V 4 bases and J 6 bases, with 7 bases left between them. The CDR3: CASSSGGQPQHF. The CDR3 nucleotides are TGTGCCAGTAGTAGCGGGGGTCAGCCCCAGCATTTT.

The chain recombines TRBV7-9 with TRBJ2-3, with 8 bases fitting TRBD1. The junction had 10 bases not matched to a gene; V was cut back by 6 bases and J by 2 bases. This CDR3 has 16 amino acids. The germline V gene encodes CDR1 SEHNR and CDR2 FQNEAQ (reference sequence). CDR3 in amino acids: CASSPGGQRYTDTQYF. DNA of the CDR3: TGTGCCAGCAGTCCAGGGGGCCAGCGGTACACAGATACGCAGTATTTT. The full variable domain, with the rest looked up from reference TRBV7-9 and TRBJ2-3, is DTGVSQNPRHKITKRGQNVTFRCDPISEHNRLYWYRQTLGQGPEFLTYFQNEAQLEKSRLLSDRFSAERPKGSFSTLEIQRTEQGDSAMYLCASSPGGQRYTDTQYFGPGTRLTVL.

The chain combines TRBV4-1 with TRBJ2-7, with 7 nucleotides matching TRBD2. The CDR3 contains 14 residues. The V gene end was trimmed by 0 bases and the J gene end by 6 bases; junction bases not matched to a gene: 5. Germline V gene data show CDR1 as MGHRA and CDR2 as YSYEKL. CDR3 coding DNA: TGCGCCAGCAGCCAAGATGTTAGCGGGCGCGAGCAGTACTTC. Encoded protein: CASSQDVSGREQYF.

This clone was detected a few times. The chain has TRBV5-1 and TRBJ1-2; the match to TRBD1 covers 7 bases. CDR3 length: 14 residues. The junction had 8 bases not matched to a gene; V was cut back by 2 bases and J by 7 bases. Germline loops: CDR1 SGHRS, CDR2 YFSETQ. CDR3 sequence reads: CASSLSTGVSGYTF. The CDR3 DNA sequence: TGCGCCAGCAGCTTATCTACAGGGGTGTCTGGCTACACCTTC.

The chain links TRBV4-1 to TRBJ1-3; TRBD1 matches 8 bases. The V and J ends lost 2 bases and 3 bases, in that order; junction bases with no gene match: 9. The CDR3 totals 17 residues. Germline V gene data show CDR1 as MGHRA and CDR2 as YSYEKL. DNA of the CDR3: TGCGCCAGCAGCCAAACCCTGACAGGGGAATTTGGAAACACCATATATTTT. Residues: CASSQTLTGEFGNTIYF.

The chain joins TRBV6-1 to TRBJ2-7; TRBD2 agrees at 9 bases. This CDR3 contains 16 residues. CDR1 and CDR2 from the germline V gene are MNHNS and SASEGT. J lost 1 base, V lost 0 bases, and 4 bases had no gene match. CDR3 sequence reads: CASSEAPSGISYEQYF. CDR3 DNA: TGTGCCAGCAGTGAAGCCCCTAGCGGGATTTCCTACGAGCAGTACTTC.

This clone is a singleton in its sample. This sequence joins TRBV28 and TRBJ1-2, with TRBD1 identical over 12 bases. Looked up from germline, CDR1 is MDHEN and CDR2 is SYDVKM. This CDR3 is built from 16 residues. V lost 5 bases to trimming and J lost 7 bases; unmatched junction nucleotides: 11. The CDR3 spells CASSPGDRGRLSGYTF. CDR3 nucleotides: TGTGCCAGCAGTCCGGGGGACAGGGGGCGCTTGAGTGGCTACACCTTC.

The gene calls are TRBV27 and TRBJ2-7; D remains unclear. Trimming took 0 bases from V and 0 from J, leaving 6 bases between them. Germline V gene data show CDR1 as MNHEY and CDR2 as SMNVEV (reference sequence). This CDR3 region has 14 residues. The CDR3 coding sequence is TGTGCCAGCAGTTTATCTGACAACTCCTACGAGCAGTACTTC. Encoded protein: CASSLSDNSYEQYF.

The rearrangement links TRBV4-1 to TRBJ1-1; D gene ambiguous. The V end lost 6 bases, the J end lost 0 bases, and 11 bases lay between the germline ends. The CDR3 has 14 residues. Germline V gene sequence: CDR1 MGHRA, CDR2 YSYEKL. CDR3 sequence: CASSSSYLNTEAFF. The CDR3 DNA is TGCGCCAGCAGTAGCAGTTACCTGAACACTGAAGCTTTCTTT.

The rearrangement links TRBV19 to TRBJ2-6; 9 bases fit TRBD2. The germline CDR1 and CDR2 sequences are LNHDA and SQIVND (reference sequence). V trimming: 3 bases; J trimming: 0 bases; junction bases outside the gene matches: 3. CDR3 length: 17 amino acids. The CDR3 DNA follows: TGTGCCAGTAGTATGACTAGCGGAGGCTCTGGGGCCAACGTCCTGACTTTC. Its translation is CASSMTSGGSGANVLTF. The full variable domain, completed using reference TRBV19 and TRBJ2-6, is DGGITQSPKYLFRKEGQNVTLSCEQNLNHDAMYWYRQDPGQGLRLIYYSQIVNDFQKGDIAEGYSVSREKKESFPLTVTSAQKNPTAFYLCASSMTSGGSGANVLTFGAGSRLTVL.

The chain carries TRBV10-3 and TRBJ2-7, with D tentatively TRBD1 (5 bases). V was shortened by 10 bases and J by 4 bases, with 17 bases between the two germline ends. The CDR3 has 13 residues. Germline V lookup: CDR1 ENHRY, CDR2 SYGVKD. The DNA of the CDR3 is TGTGCCACGACCGGCGACAGTGAGTACGAGCAGTACTTC. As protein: CATTGDSEYEQYF.

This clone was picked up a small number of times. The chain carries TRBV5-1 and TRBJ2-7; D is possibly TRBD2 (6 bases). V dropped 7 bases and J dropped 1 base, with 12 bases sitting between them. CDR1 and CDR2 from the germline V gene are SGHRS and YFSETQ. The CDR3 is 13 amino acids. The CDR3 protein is CASGAGRSYEQYF. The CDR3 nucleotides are TGCGCCAGCGGGGCGGGGCGGTCCTACGAGCAGTACTTC.

For the CDR3, the DNA is TGTGCCAGCAGTACTCAACAGGGACCTCTCGAATGGAACATTCAGTACTTC. Translating gives CASSTQQGPLEWNIQYF. The chain couples TRBV27 to TRBJ2-4, with D maybe TRBD1 (6 bases). Germline V gives CDR1 MNHEY, CDR2 SMNVEV (reference sequence). The CDR3 has 17 residues. V was trimmed by 5 bases and J by 7 bases, leaving 24 bases between them.